The 28 T cell receptor beta chains given below trace back to one sample, sequenced in a study of cytomegalovirus exposure and HLA in healthy donors. The PCR had 60 Vbeta and 13 Jbeta primers. TCRdb's table, derived via immunoSEQ multiplex PCR, lists solely in-frame clones and lacks some. The sample consists of 100,000 to 150,000 clones, approximately 74% of them appearing once. Sequences were obtained from PBMCs. The receptors were gathered from a man aged 35 to 55 in good health and CMV-seropositive.

The V gene is TRBV2, the J gene TRBJ1-1; maybe TRBD1 (6 bases). CDR1 is SNHLY, CDR2 FYNNEI, per germline. This CDR3 has 16 residues. The V and J ends lost 3 bases and 10 bases respectively, with 24 bases between them. The CDR3 DNA is TGTGCCAGCAGTGAGGATCACAGGGAGTCCCCCCCTGTAGCTTTCTTT. It is translated as CASSEDHRESPPVAFF.

This sequence joins TRBV7-9 and TRBJ1-5; D unresolved. CDR3 length equals 12 residues. Germline CDR1 is SEHNR and CDR2 is FQNEAQ (reference sequence). The V end was cut by 1 base, the J end by 6 bases, with 4 bases between. The CDR3 is CASSLVAQPQHF. The CDR3 DNA reads TGTGCCAGCAGCTTAGTAGCTCAGCCCCAGCATTTT.

The V gene is TRBV7-8, the J gene TRBJ2-5; 8 bases align to TRBD2. Trimming took 0 bases from V and 5 from J; bases not matched to a gene: 14. The germline gives CDR1 SGHVS, CDR2 FQNEAQ. The CDR3 extends over 18 amino acids. The CDR3 loop is CASSLAEGLVAFGETQYF. DNA for the CDR3: TGTGCCAGCAGCTTAGCGGAGGGACTAGTGGCGTTTGGGGAGACCCAGTACTTC.

The V gene is TRBV5-5, the J gene TRBJ2-1; D is perhaps TRBD1 (5 bases). This CDR3 spans 15 amino acids. CDR1 is SGHKS and CDR2 is YYEKEE in the germline V gene (reference sequence). V shed 1 base and J shed 1 base, with 9 bases lying between them. The CDR3 DNA is TGTGCCAGCAGCTTGCTGGGGCCTTCCTACAATGAGCAGTTCTTC. This codes for CASSLLGPSYNEQFF.

The rearrangement joins TRBV18 to TRBJ2-5; 8 bases align to TRBD1. The CDR3 loop spans 16 amino acids. V shed 3 bases, J shed 4 bases, and the junction held 10 bases outside the gene matches. Per germline, CDR1 KGHSH and CDR2 LQKENI. The CDR3 DNA reads as TGTGCCAGCTCACCTCGCGTAGCAGGGGGCGCAGAGACCCAGTACTTC. This translates into CASSPRVAGGAETQYF.

The count of this clone is one. The chain links TRBV10-3 to TRBJ2-5; a weak D match, TRBD2 (6 bases). V lost 6 bases, J lost 0 bases, and 11 bases lay in between. CDR3 length: 14 amino acids. Germline lookup yields CDR1 ENHRY and CDR2 SYGVKD. CDR3 amino acids: CAIRGGDHQETQYF. CDR3 nucleotide sequence: TGTGCCATCAGGGGCGGGGACCACCAAGAGACCCAGTACTTC.

The V call is TRBV2, the J call TRBJ1-1, with TRBD1 matching 7 bases. This CDR3 is 13 amino acids long. Trimming cost V 7 bases and J 1 base; bases outside gene matches: 3. CDR1 is SNHLY and CDR2 is FYNNEI in the germline V gene. The CDR3 DNA reads as TGTGCCAGCACCGGACAGGAGAACACTGAAGCTTTCTTT. Residues: CASTGQENTEAFF. Based on the CDR3 plus reference TRBV2 and TRBJ1-1, the full variable domain is EPEVTQTPSHQVTQMGQEVILRCVPISNHLYFYWYRQILGQKVEFLVSFYNNEISEKSEIFDDQFSVERPDGSNFTLKIRSTKLEDSAMYFCASTGQENTEAFFGQGTRLTVV.

The chain recombines TRBV28 with TRBJ2-2; D is perhaps TRBD1 (5 bases). Germline CDR1 is MDHEN and CDR2 is SYDVKM. The length of the CDR3 is 13 residues. V shed 6 bases and J shed 4 bases, with 9 bases lying between them. CDR3 bases: TGTGCCAGCAGGCGACAGACCACCGGGGAGCTGTTTTTT. It yields the protein CASRRQTTGELFF.

The chain uses TRBV10-3 and TRBJ1-4; tentative D call: TRBD1 (5 bases). CDR1 and CDR2 (germline): ENHRY, SYGVKD. There are 15 residues in the CDR3. V shed 0 bases and J shed 4 bases, with 9 bases lying between them. In DNA form, the CDR3 reads TGTGCCATCAGTGAGTCAGACAGCCTTAATGAAAAACTGTTTTTT. Translating gives CAISESDSLNEKLFF.

The chain uses TRBV6-5 and TRBJ1-2; D possibly corresponds to TRBD1 (6 bases). CDR1 is MNHEY, CDR2 SVGAGI, per germline. The CDR3 has 12 amino acids. V lost 9 bases to trimming and J lost 2 bases, with 10 bases between them. The CDR3 region has the DNA TGTGCCAGTTCCCAGGGGAACTATGGCTACACCTTC. It yields the protein CASSQGNYGYTF.

This clone has just a few counts. The rearrangement links TRBV6-1 to TRBJ1-2, with TRBD1 identical over 7 bases. The J segment lost 5 bases and the V segment lost 8 bases, leaving 5 bases of the junction unmatched. Germline-derived CDR1 and CDR2 are MNHNS and SASEGT. The CDR3 has 12 residues. CDR3 sequence (DNA): TGTGCCAGCGTAGACAGGGTTTATGGCTACACCTTC. Translating it yields CASVDRVYGYTF.

The chain uses TRBV12-5 and TRBJ2-3; 9 bases are a match to TRBD1. There are 15 residues in the CDR3. Trimming cost V 4 bases and J 4 bases; bases outside gene matches: 6. Germline CDR1 reads LGHNT; CDR2 reads FRNRAP. The CDR3 coding sequence is TGTGCTAGTGGTTCCGGACAGGGGAGCCCAGATACGCAGTATTTT. It codes for CASGSGQGSPDTQYF.

The V call is TRBV5-1, the J call TRBJ2-5, with D possibly matching TRBD1 (6 bases). The J call is uncertain, as TRBJ2-7 better fits the DNA end. CDR3 length equals 15 residues. The V gene's germline CDR1 is SGHRS and CDR2 YFSETQ. The CDR3 DNA sequence: TGCGCCAGCACCTCCGGGACAAAGAGCTCCTACGAGCAGTACTTC. This gives the protein CASTSGTKSSYEQYF.

The chain couples TRBV7-2 to TRBJ1-5, with 7 bases matching TRBD1. The junction had 7 bases not matched to a gene; V was cut back by 5 bases and J by 6 bases. Germline assignment: CDR1 SGHTA and CDR2 FQGNSA. The CDR3 runs 14 residues. The chain's CDR3 is CASSQRGLTQPQHF. DNA of the CDR3: TGTGCCAGCAGCCAAAGGGGGCTTACTCAGCCCCAGCATTTT.

The chain carries TRBV6-1 and TRBJ1-3; 9 bases are a match to TRBD1. The V gene end was trimmed by 6 bases and the J gene end by 2 bases; junction bases not matched to a gene: 5. There are 15 residues in the CDR3. The germline CDR1 and CDR2 sequences are MNHNS and SASEGT. The CDR3 DNA sequence: TGTGCCAGCAGCCGACAGGGGGACGCTGGAAACACCATATATTTT. Residues: CASSRQGDAGNTIYF.

This clone is a singleton in its sample. Its ends do not fully match the called genes, so a read error is possible. The chain links TRBV6-7 to TRBJ1-3; D not resolved. TRBV6-7 is assigned to the ORF class and has an uncertain function. The CDR3 has 14 residues. CDR3: CASTEYDSGNTIYF. The CDR3 nucleotides read TGTGCCAGCACTGAATACGACTCTGGGAACACCATATATTTT.

The V and J genes are TRBV5-5 and TRBJ2-2, with D uncertain. Germline V gene sequence: CDR1 SGHKS, CDR2 YYEKEE (reference sequence). The CDR3 runs to 13 residues. V lost 5 bases and J 0 bases, leaving 5 bases between the germline ends. The CDR3: CASRETNTGELFF. Written as DNA, the CDR3 is TGTGCCAGCAGAGAGACGAACACCGGGGAGCTGTTTTTT.

The V call is TRBV10-3, the J call TRBJ2-3, with 9 bases matching TRBD2. The CDR3 loop spans 13 amino acids. The trim removed 9 bases at V and 4 bases at J, leaving 5 bases unmatched. Germline V gene lookup returns CDR1 ENHRY and CDR2 SYGVKD. CDR3 nucleotides: TGTGCCATTACGACTAGCGGATCAGATACGCAGTATTTT. Residues: CAITTSGSDTQYF.

This clone was seen only a few times. The V gene is TRBV28, the J gene TRBJ1-2, with 8 bases matching TRBD1. The CDR3 runs 15 residues. Germline V gene sequence: CDR1 MDHEN, CDR2 SYDVKM. V shed 2 bases and J 5 bases; nucleotides not matched to a gene: 7. The CDR3 DNA reads as TGTGCCAGCAGTTTACAGGGGGCGAGAATGTATGGCTACACCTTC. Translating it yields CASSLQGARMYGYTF.

This clone was seen a handful of times. This chain joins TRBV6-6 and TRBJ2-7; the D gene is possibly TRBD2 (7 bases). The CDR3 is made up of 14 amino acids. Germline CDR1 and CDR2: MNHNY and SVGAGI (reference sequence). V shed 2 bases and J shed 4 bases, with 12 bases lying between them. The CDR3 bases are TGTGCCAGCAGTTACGAGAGGGGGGGATACGAGCAGTACTTC. This sequence encodes CASSYERGGYEQYF.

This clone was seen a handful of times. The genes are TRBV6-1 and TRBJ2-7; D perhaps matches TRBD1 (5 bases). Germline CDR1 is MNHNS and CDR2 is SASEGT. The germline V and J ends were trimmed by 1 base and 2 bases, with 6 bases remaining between them. This CDR3 region has 13 residues. This CDR3 is CASSEGRAYEQYF. The CDR3 DNA is TGTGCCAGCAGTGAAGGCAGGGCCTACGAGCAGTACTTC.

The V call is TRBV2, the J call TRBJ2-7, with 11 bases fitting TRBD2. The CDR3 consists of 16 residues. V shed 7 bases, J shed 0 bases, and the junction held 8 bases outside the gene matches. CDR1 and CDR2 (germline): SNHLY, FYNNEI. CDR3 in amino acids: CASKGTSGSSSYEQYF. The CDR3 DNA reads TGTGCCAGCAAAGGGACTAGCGGTTCTAGCTCCTACGAGCAGTACTTC.

CDR3: CASSLFGRGRVTDTQYF. The CDR3 DNA follows: TGTGCCAGCAGTTTATTCGGCAGGGGGCGGGTCACAGATACGCAGTATTTT. This sequence joins TRBV28 and TRBJ2-3; 8 bases align to TRBD1. V lost 1 base to trimming and J lost 2 bases; unmatched junction nucleotides: 8. The V gene's germline CDR1 is MDHEN and CDR2 SYDVKM. CDR3 length equals 17 residues.

Comment on this clone: At one of its ends the junction is not consistent with the germline gene, which may arise from a read error. The V call is TRBV7-9, the J call TRBJ2-7, with 7 positions matching TRBD2. This CDR3 comprises 17 residues. Germline V gives CDR1 SEHNR, CDR2 FQNEAQ (reference sequence). The CDR3 DNA sequence: TGTTCCAGCAGCGCGCACCTACCGGGACTACTCTCCTACGAGCAGTACTTC. This codes for CSSSAHLPGLLSYEQYF.

The CDR3 DNA reads TGCGCCAGCAGCTTTCCGTCAAACCGGGACAGGGTCCAAGAGACCCAGTACTTC. Its translation: CASSFPSNRDRVQETQYF. The V and J genes are TRBV5-1 and TRBJ2-5; 9 nucleotides line up with TRBD1. Germline V lookup: CDR1 SGHRS, CDR2 YFSETQ. This CDR3 has 18 amino acids. The ends lost 2 bases at V and 1 base at J; junction bases unmatched: 12.

The V gene is TRBV5-4, the J gene TRBJ2-3; 7 bases align to TRBD2. The junction had 9 bases not matched to a gene; V was cut back by 0 bases and J by 5 bases. This CDR3 comprises 16 residues. Germline V gene sequence: CDR1 SGHNT, CDR2 YYREEE (reference sequence). The CDR3 bases are TGTGCCAGCAGCTTGGGGGAGGGTTTGGCAGAAGATACGCAGTATTTT. The encoded protein is CASSLGEGLAEDTQYF.

The CDR3, as DNA: TGTGCCAGCAGCGTAGAGGGGTTAGAGACCCAGTACTTC. Translating gives CASSVEGLETQYF. The J gene is TRBJ2-5, the V gene TRBV9; weak D call: TRBD1 (5 bases). The CDR3 runs 13 residues. The V gene's germline CDR1 is SGDLS and CDR2 YYNGEE. V was pared by 0 bases and J by 4 bases, with 7 bases between.

This clone has just a few counts. The chain has TRBV6-1 and TRBJ2-3; 8 positions agree with TRBD2. CDR3 length equals 14 residues. Germline V gene data show CDR1 as MNHNS and CDR2 as SASEGT. Germline trimming cut 3 bases from V and 3 bases from J; bases unmatched to any gene: 2. CDR3 sequence (DNA): TGTGCCAGCAGTGAGGCGGGGGGTACAGATACGCAGTATTTT. It specifies CASSEAGGTDTQYF.